The text below deals with one T cell receptor beta chain. Antigen: not known. The source of the sample is a study of T cells expressing NK-cell markers. Overall study: HCMV seropositivity marked seven of the eight sequenced donors; one was seronegative. Findings and caveats of the study: More than five donors showed dominant NKG2C+ clonotypes comprising roughly 1.0-7.0% of their CD8+ T cells. Whether expanded NKG2C+ T cell clones were HCMV specific stayed uncertain.

Each CDR3 protein gets one entry in TCRdb, which reprocessed the 5' RACE reads and gives no DNA. This sample contains about 190,000 distinct CDR3 sequences. The sequenced sample consisted of blood T cells: a sorted CD56 or NKG2C T cell subset, CD4+ or CD8+ T cells, or bulk PBMC T cells (not recorded which). The clonotype originates from a man aged 18 to 69 in good health.

CDR3 in amino acids: CATSERTGITDEQFF. The chain joins TRBV24-1 to TRBJ2-1; there is no DNA to check the TCRdb D call of TRBD1. The length of the CDR3 is 15 residues. Germline V gene sequence: CDR1 KGHDR, CDR2 SFDVKD.